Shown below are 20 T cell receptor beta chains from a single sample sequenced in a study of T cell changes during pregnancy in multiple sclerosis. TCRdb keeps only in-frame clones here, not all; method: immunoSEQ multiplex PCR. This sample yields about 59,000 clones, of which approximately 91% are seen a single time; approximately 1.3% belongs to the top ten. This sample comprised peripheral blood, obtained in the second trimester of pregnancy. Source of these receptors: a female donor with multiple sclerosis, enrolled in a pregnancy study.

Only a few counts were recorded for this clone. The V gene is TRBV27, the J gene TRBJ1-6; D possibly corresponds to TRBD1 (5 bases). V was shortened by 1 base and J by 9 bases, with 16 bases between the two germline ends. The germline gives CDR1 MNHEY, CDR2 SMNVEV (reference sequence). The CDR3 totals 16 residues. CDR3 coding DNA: TGTGCCAGCAGTTTATGGCAGGGAGGACGTATTTCACCCCTCCACTTT. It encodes CASSLWQGGRISPLHF.

CDR3 bases: TGTGCCAGCACCGGGGGGGGGACCCAGTACTTC. Its protein is CASTGGGTQYF. V usage is TRBV5-4 and J usage is TRBJ2-5; TRBD2 agrees at 8 bases. This CDR3 is 11 amino acids long. V was pared by 6 bases and J by 7 bases, with 2 bases of the junction left unmatched. Germline CDR1 SGHNT, CDR2 YYREEE (reference sequence).

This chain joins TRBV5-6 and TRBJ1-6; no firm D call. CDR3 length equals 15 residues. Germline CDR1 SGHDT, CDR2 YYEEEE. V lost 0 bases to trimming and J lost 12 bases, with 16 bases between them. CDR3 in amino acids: CASSLVYREYEPLHF. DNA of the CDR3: TGTGCCAGCAGCTTGGTCTATCGGGAATATGAACCCCTCCACTTT.

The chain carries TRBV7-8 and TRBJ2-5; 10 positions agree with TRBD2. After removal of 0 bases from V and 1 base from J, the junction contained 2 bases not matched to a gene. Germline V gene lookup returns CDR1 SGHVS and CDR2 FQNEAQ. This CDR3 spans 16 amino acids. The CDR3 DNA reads TGTGCCAGCAGCTTAGCGATAGCGGGGGGCCAAGAGACCCAGTACTTC. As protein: CASSLAIAGGQETQYF. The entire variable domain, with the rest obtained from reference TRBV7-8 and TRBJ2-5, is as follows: GAGVSQSPRYKVAKRGQDVALRCDPISGHVSLFWYQQALGQGPEFLTYFQNEAQLDKSGLPSDRFFAERPEGSVSTLKIQRTQQEDSAVYLCASSLAIAGGQETQYFGPGTRLLVL.

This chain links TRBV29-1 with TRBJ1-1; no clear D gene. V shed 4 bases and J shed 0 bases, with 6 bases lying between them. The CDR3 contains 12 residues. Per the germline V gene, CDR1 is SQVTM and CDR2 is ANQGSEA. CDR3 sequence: CSVAQMNTEAFF. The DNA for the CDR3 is TGCAGCGTTGCACAGATGAACACTGAAGCTTTCTTT. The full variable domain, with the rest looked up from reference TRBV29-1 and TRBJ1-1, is SAVISQKPSRDICQRGTSLTIQCQVDSQVTMMFWYRQQPGQSLTLIATANQGSEATYESGFVIDKFPISRPNLTFSTLTVSNMSPEDSSIYLCSVAQMNTEAFFGQGTRLTVV.

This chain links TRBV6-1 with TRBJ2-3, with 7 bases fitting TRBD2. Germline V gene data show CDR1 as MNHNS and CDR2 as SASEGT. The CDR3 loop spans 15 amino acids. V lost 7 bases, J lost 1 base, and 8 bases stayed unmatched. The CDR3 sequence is CASTSSSGRTDTQYF. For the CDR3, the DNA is TGTGCCAGCACGAGTTCTAGCGGCCGCACAGATACGCAGTATTTT.

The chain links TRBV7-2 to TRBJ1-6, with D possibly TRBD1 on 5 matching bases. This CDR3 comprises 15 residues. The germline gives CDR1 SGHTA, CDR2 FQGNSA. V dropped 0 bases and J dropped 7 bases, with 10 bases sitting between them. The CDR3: CASSLARGLNSPLHF. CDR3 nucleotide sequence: TGTGCCAGCAGCTTAGCTAGGGGTTTGAATTCACCCCTCCACTTT.

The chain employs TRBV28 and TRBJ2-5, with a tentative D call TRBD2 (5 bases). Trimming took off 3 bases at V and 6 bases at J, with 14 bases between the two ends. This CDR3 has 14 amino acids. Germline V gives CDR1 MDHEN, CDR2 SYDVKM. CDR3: CASSFPHSEKTQYF. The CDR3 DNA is TGTGCCAGCAGTTTTCCCCATAGCGAAAAGACCCAGTACTTC.

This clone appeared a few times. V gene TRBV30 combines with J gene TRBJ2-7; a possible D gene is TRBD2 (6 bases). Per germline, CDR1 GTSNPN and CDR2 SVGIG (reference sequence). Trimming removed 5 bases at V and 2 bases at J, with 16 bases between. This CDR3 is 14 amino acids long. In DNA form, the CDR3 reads TGTGCCTGGTCCTTGGGGGGAGACCCCTACGAGCAGTACTTC. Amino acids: CAWSLGGDPYEQYF.

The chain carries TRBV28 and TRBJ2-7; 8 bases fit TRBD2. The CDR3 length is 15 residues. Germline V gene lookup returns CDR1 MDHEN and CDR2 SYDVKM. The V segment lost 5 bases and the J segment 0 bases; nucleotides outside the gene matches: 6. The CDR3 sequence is CASSGGGLFSYEQYF. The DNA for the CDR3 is TGTGCCAGCAGTGGCGGGGGGCTTTTCTCCTACGAGCAGTACTTC.

CDR3 region: CASSARTGAFTEAFF. In DNA form, the CDR3 reads TGTGCCAGCAGCGCTCGAACAGGGGCATTCACTGAAGCTTTCTTT. The chain carries TRBV9 and TRBJ1-1; 7 bases map to TRBD1. The CDR3 consists of 15 residues. Germline V gene data show CDR1 as SGDLS and CDR2 as YYNGEE. The J segment lost 4 bases and the V segment lost 3 bases, leaving 9 bases of the junction unmatched.

CDR3 in amino acids: CASSLATTSGGARGEQFF. The CDR3 DNA sequence: TGTGCCAGCAGCTTAGCGACGACTAGCGGGGGGGCCCGGGGTGAGCAGTTCTTC. This chain uses TRBV7-2 with TRBJ2-1; the match to TRBD2 covers 14 bases. J gave up 9 bases and V 0 bases, and 10 bases lay outside the gene matches. CDR1 and CDR2 (germline): SGHTA, FQGNSA. CDR3 length: 18 amino acids.

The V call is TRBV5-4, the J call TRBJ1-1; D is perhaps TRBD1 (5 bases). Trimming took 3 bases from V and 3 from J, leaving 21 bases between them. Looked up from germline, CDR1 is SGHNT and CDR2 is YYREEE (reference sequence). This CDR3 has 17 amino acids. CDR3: CASSWGDWLGDDTEAFF. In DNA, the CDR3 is TGTGCCAGCAGCTGGGGGGATTGGTTGGGGGACGACACTGAAGCTTTCTTT.

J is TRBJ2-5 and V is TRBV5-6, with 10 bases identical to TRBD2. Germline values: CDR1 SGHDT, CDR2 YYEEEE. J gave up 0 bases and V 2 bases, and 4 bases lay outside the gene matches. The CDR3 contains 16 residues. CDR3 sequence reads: CASSFLTSGDQETQYF. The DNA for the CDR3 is TGTGCCAGCAGCTTCCTAACTAGCGGGGACCAAGAGACCCAGTACTTC.

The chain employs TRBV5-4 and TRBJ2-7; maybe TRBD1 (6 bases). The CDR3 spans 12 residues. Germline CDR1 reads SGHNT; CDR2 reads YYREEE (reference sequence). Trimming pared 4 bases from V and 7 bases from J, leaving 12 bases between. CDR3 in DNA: TGTGCCAGCAGCCTTCGAGGGACAGAGCAGTACTTC. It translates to CASSLRGTEQYF.

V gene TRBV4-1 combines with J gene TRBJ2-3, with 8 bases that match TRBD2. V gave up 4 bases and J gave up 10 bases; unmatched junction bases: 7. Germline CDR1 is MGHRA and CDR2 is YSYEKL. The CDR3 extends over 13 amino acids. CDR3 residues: CASSPRLAMSQYF. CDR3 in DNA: TGCGCCAGCAGCCCCCGACTAGCGATGTCGCAGTATTTT.

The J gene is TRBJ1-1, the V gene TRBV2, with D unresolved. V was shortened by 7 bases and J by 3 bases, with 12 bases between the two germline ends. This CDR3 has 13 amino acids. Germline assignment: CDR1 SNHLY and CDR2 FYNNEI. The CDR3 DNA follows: TGTGCCAGCACAAAGTTAGGAGACACTGAAGCTTTCTTT. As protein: CASTKLGDTEAFF.

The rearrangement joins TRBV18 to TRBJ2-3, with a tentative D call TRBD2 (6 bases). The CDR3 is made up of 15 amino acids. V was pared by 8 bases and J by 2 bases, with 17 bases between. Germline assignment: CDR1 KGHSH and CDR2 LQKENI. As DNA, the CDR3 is TGTGCCAGCCAACCACGGGTAGCGGCCACAGATACGCAGTATTTT. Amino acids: CASQPRVAATDTQYF.

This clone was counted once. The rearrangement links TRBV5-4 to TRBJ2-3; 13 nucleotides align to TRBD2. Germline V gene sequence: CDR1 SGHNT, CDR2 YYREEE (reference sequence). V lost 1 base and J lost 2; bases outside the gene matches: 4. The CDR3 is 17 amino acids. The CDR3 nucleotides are TGTGCCAGCAGCTTGCGACTAGCGGGGGGTACCACAGATACGCAGTATTTT. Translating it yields CASSLRLAGGTTDTQYF. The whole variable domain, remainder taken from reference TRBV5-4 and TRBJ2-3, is ETGVTQSPTHLIKTRGQQVTLRCSSQSGHNTVSWYQQALGQGPQFIFQYYREEENGRGNFPPRFSGLQFPNYSSELNVNALELDDSALYLCASSLRLAGGTTDTQYFGPGTRLTVL.

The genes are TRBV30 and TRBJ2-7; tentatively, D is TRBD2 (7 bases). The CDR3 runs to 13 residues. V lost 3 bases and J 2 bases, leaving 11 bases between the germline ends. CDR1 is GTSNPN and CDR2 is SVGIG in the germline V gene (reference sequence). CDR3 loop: CAWRRGGAYEQYF. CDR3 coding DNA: TGTGCCTGGAGAAGAGGGGGGGCCTACGAGCAGTACTTC.